The present T cell receptor (beta chain) was sequenced within a study of cytomegalovirus exposure and HLA in healthy donors. General study points: According to the study, 160 or so TCR beta chains were cytomegalovirus-associated. The availability of immune exposure information extended only to CMV serostatus.

As for this clone: Its antigen is not known.

Germline lookup yields CDR1 MNHNS and CDR2 SASEGT. The CDR3 loop spans 14 amino acids. V was clipped by 3 bases and J by 5 bases, with 13 bases between them. PCR used 60 Vbeta primers and 13 Jbeta primers. TCRdb's copy holds only in-frame clones and misses some; the assay was immunoSEQ multiplex PCR. The table records fewer than 150,000 clones, roughly 80% of them present only once. Sequenced sample: PBMCs. The rearrangement uses TRBV6-1 and TRBJ1-2, with D perhaps TRBD1 (6 bases). The origin of this receptor is a woman between 25 and 40 years old in good health and CMV-seropositive. CDR3 DNA: TGTGCCAGCAGTGACCACAGGGCCCAGTATGGCTACACCTTC. It translates to CASSDHRAQYGYTF.